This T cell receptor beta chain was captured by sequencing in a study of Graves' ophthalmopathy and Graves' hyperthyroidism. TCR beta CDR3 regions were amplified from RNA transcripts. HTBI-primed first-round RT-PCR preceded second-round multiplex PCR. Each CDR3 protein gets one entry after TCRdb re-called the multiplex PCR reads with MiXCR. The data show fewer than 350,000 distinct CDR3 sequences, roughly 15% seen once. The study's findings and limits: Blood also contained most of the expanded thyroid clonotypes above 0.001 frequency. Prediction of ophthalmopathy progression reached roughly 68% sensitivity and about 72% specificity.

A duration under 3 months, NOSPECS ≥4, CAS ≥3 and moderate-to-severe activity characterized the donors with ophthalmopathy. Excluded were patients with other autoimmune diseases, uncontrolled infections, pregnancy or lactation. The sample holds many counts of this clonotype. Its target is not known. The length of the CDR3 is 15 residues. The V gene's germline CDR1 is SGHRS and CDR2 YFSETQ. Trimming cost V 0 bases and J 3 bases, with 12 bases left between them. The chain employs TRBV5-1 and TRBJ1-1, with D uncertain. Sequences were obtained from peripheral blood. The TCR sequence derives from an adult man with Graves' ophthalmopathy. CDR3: CASSLAPDPYTEAFF. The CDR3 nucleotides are TGCGCCAGCAGCTTGGCTCCAGATCCCTACACTGAAGCTTTCTTT.